This is a list of T cell receptor beta chains from one sample in a study of T-cell memory formation after mild COVID-19. TCRdb reprocessed the 5' RACE reads with MiXCR, giving one entry per CDR3 protein. This sample carries around 200,000 distinct CDR3 sequences, 25% to 35% of them seen once, and the ten largest clones take about 10%. Sequences were obtained from PBMCs or a T cell subset sorted from them (not recorded which). The receptor set was obtained from an adult woman who had mild COVID-19 (a few samples of this study predate the infection). Cell type and time point are not known. Both conserved end residues are part of each CDR3. The D gene is left open where the match is weak. Expanded clones get a size class; other rows say once, few or many, or leave the size out.

size: many; D: .; J: TRBJ2-1; V: TRBV4-1; CDR3: CASSQAFEQFF; DNA: TGCGCCAGCAGCCAAGCTTTCGAGCAGTTCTTC
size: many; D: TRBD1; J: TRBJ2-2; V: TRBV4-1; CDR3: CASSLGQGEGVGGELFF; DNA: TGCGCCAGCAGCCTGGGACAGGGAGAGGGGGTTGGCGGGGAGCTGTTTTTT
size: .; D: .; J: TRBJ2-5; V: TRBV29-1; CDR3: CSVEGAVNQETQYF; DNA: TGCAGCGTGGAGGGGGCGGTAAACCAAGAGACCCAGTACTTC
size: few; D: .; J: TRBJ2-5; V: TRBV7-8; CDR3: CASSLGGGGDYQETQYF; DNA: TGTGCCAGCAGCTTAGGGGGAGGGGGAGATTACCAAGAGACCCAGTACTTC
size: few; D: .; J: TRBJ2-7; V: TRBV5-1; CDR3: CASSQGMSYEQYF; DNA: TGCGCCAGTTCTCAGGGTATGTCCTACGAGCAGTACTTC
size: few; D: TRBD2; J: TRBJ2-5; V: TRBV7-9; CDR3: CASSFDVTSGSMETQYF; DNA: TGTGCCAGCAGCTTTGACGTGACTAGCGGGAGTATGGAGACCCAGTACTTC
size: .; D: TRBD2; J: TRBJ2-1; V: TRBV6-2/TRBV6-3; CDR3: CASSSRGLAGGYEQFF; DNA: TGTGCCAGCAGTAGCCGGGGACTAGCAGGGGGGTATGAGCAGTTCTTC
size: .; D: .; J: TRBJ2-3; V: TRBV5-1; CDR3: CASSLRSSPDTQYF; DNA: TGCGCCAGCAGCTTGAGGAGCTCCCCAGATACGCAGTATTTT
size: few; D: TRBD1; J: TRBJ2-7; V: TRBV6-6; CDR3: CASRRDRGRIGSYEQYF; DNA: TGTGCCAGCAGAAGGGACAGGGGGCGTATCGGCTCCTACGAGCAGTACTTC
size: .; D: .; J: TRBJ1-1; V: TRBV10-3; CDR3: CAISEVQSNTEAFF; DNA: TGTGCCATCAGTGAGGTTCAGTCGAACACTGAAGCTTTCTTT
size: .; D: .; J: TRBJ2-5; V: TRBV5-4; CDR3: CASSFPSQETQYF; DNA: TGTGCCAGCAGCTTCCCCTCCCAAGAGACCCAGTACTTC
size: .; D: TRBD2; J: TRBJ2-1; V: TRBV5-6; CDR3: CASILLAEVYNEQFF; DNA: TGTGCCAGCATCCTACTAGCGGAAGTCTACAATGAGCAGTTCTTC
size: once; D: TRBD2; J: TRBJ2-7; V: TRBV20-1; CDR3: CSARTLAGESSYEQYF; DNA: TGCAGTGCCCGAACTCTAGCGGGGGAGAGCTCCTACGAGCAGTACTTC
size: .; D: TRBD2; J: TRBJ2-1; V: TRBV5-1; CDR3: CASSLVGLAGYNEQFF; DNA: TGCGCCAGCAGCTTGGTAGGACTAGCGGGGTACAATGAGCAGTTCTTC
size: .; D: .; J: TRBJ1-1; V: TRBV12-3/TRBV12-4; CDR3: CASSLGTIEAFF; DNA: TGTGCCAGCAGTTTGGGGACAATTGAAGCTTTCTTT
size: .; D: .; J: TRBJ2-3; V: TRBV12-3/TRBV12-4; CDR3: CASSFRPLGTDTQYF; DNA: TGTGCCAGCAGTTTCAGGCCCCTCGGCACAGATACGCAGTATTTT
size: few; D: .; J: TRBJ1-2; V: TRBV4-1; CDR3: CASSQESSQNYGYTF; DNA: TGCGCCAGCAGCCAAGAAAGCTCTCAAAACTATGGCTACACCTTC
size: .; D: TRBD1; J: TRBJ2-5; V: TRBV9; CDR3: CASSVDRGRETQYF; DNA: TGTGCCAGCAGCGTCGACAGGGGGCGAGAGACCCAGTACTTC
size: once; D: .; J: TRBJ2-1; V: TRBV6-6; CDR3: CASSPPHRDNNEQFF; DNA: TGTGCCAGCAGTCCCCCGCACAGGGACAACAATGAGCAGTTCTTC
size: few; D: TRBD2; J: TRBJ2-3; V: TRBV2; CDR3: CASRRGLAGTSTDTQYF; DNA: TGTGCCAGCAGGAGAGGACTAGCGGGCACTAGCACAGATACGCAGTATTTT
size: once; D: .; J: TRBJ2-7; V: TRBV15; CDR3: CATSPAGSGYYEQYF; DNA: TGTGCCACCAGCCCCGCCGGGTCCGGATACTACGAGCAGTACTTC
size: .; D: TRBD2; J: TRBJ2-7; V: TRBV6-2/TRBV6-3; CDR3: CASRKLAGEYEQYF; DNA: TGTGCCAGCAGAAAACTAGCGGGAGAGTACGAGCAGTACTTC
size: once; D: TRBD2; J: TRBJ2-7; V: TRBV6-5; CDR3: CASSAITAGTSGNYEQYF; DNA: TGTGCCAGCAGCGCCATTACGGCGGGGACTAGCGGGAACTACGAGCAGTACTTC
size: .; D: TRBD2; J: TRBJ2-3; V: TRBV7-9; CDR3: CASSLDAGAADTQYF; DNA: TGTGCCAGCAGCTTAGATGCGGGAGCTGCAGATACGCAGTATTTT
size: .; D: .; J: TRBJ1-2; V: TRBV29-1; CDR3: CSVLAGTSYGYTF; DNA: TGCAGCGTACTAGCCGGGACAAGCTATGGCTACACCTTC
size: .; D: TRBD2; J: TRBJ2-1; V: TRBV7-3; CDR3: CASSLTSGRSNEQFF; DNA: TGTGCCAGCAGCCTAACTAGCGGGAGAAGTAATGAGCAGTTCTTC
size: .; D: .; J: TRBJ1-2; V: TRBV12-5; CDR3: CASGLGDNYGYTF; DNA: TGTGCTAGTGGTTTGGGTGATAACTATGGCTACACCTTC
size: .; D: TRBD1; J: TRBJ2-5; V: TRBV2; CDR3: CATRTGYAETQYF; DNA: TGTGCCACCCGGACAGGGTATGCGGAGACCCAGTACTTC
size: few; D: .; J: TRBJ2-1; V: TRBV5-5; CDR3: CASRLRDTNNEQFF; DNA: TGTGCCAGCAGATTACGGGACACTAACAATGAGCAGTTCTTC
size: few; D: .; J: TRBJ2-7; V: TRBV6-5; CDR3: CASSYSSHHSYEQYF; DNA: TGTGCCAGCAGTTACTCGAGCCACCATTCCTACGAGCAGTACTTC
size: .; D: .; J: TRBJ2-5; V: TRBV5-6; CDR3: CASSPTLSQETQYF; DNA: TGTGCCAGCAGCCCGACCTTGAGCCAAGAGACCCAGTACTTC
size: .; D: .; J: TRBJ1-1; V: TRBV7-8; CDR3: CASSLVTRGKEAFF; DNA: TGTGCCAGCAGCTTAGTTACCAGGGGTAAGGAAGCTTTCTTT
size: .; D: .; J: TRBJ1-5; V: TRBV27; CDR3: CASSLGWSNQPQHF; DNA: TGTGCCAGCAGTTTAGGTTGGAGCAATCAGCCCCAGCATTTT
size: .; D: .; J: TRBJ2-6; V: TRBV9; CDR3: CASSVKGSGANVLTF; DNA: TGTGCCAGCAGCGTTAAGGGTTCTGGGGCCAACGTCCTGACTTTC
size: .; D: .; J: TRBJ1-1; V: TRBV5-1; CDR3: CASSLNLNTEAFF; DNA: TGCGCCAGCAGCTTGAATTTGAACACTGAAGCTTTCTTT
size: .; D: .; J: TRBJ2-4; V: TRBV20-1; CDR3: CSARGQLKNIQYF; DNA: TGCAGTGCTAGAGGCCAGCTGAAAAACATTCAGTACTTC
size: few; D: .; J: TRBJ2-4; V: TRBV19; CDR3: CASAVGLERPIQYF; DNA: TGTGCCAGCGCTGTAGGACTCGAAAGACCCATTCAGTACTTC
size: few; D: TRBD1; J: TRBJ1-1; V: TRBV6-2/TRBV6-3; CDR3: CASTLTGWNTEAFF; DNA: TGTGCCAGCACCTTGACAGGGTGGAACACTGAAGCTTTCTTT
size: .; D: TRBD2; J: TRBJ2-1; V: TRBV11-3; CDR3: CASSPRAGLAGGPRADNEQFF; DNA: TGTGCCAGCAGCCCCCGAGCGGGACTAGCGGGAGGCCCGAGGGCCGACAATGAGCAGTTCTTC
size: .; D: TRBD2; J: TRBJ2-3; V: TRBV3-1; CDR3: CASSQDGGAADTQYF; DNA: TGTGCCAGCAGCCAAGACGGGGGGGCCGCAGATACGCAGTATTTT
size: .; D: .; J: TRBJ2-1; V: TRBV7-9; CDR3: CASTTIGGAFNNEQFF; DNA: TGTGCCAGCACCACGATCGGGGGAGCTTTCAACAATGAGCAGTTCTTC
size: few; D: .; J: TRBJ2-7; V: TRBV29-1; CDR3: CSVGMGATYEQYF; DNA: TGCAGCGTTGGCATGGGGGCAACTTACGAGCAGTACTTC
size: few; D: TRBD1; J: TRBJ1-2; V: TRBV29-1; CDR3: CSVLKTGVAGYGYTF; DNA: TGCAGCGTATTAAAGACAGGGGTTGCGGGCTATGGCTACACCTTC
size: .; D: .; J: TRBJ1-2; V: TRBV29-1; CDR3: CSVYSSYGYTF; DNA: TGCAGCGTTTATTCTAGCTATGGCTACACCTTC
size: .; D: .; J: TRBJ2-7; V: TRBV25-1; CDR3: CASSESTRDISYEQYF; DNA: TGTGCCAGCAGTGAATCGACCCGGGACATCTCCTACGAGCAGTACTTC
size: .; D: .; J: TRBJ2-7; V: TRBV6-1; CDR3: CASSEAGEVRGGYEQYF; DNA: TGTGCCAGCAGTGAAGCGGGTGAGGTCAGGGGCGGATACGAGCAGTACTTC
size: .; D: .; J: TRBJ2-2; V: TRBV19; CDR3: CASSRVAAGELFF; DNA: TGTGCCAGTAGTAGGGTGGCCGCCGGGGAGCTGTTTTTT